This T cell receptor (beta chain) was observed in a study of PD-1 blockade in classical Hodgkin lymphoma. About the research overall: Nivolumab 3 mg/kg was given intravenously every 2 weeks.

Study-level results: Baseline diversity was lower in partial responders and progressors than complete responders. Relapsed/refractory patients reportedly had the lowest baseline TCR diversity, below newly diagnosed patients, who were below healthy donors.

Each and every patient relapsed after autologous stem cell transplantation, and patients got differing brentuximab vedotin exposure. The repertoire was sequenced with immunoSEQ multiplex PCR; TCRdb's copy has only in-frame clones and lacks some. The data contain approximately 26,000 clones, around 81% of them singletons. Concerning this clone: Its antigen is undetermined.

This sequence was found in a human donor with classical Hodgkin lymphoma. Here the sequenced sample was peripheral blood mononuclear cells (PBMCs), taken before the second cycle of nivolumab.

CDR3: CASIFVGRTDTQYF. The CDR3 DNA reads TGTGCCAGCATTTTCGTGGGGCGCACAGATACGCAGTATTTT. The genes are TRBV5-6 and TRBJ2-3, with D possibly being TRBD1 (5 bases). Germline V CDR1 and CDR2: SGHDT, YYEEEE. The CDR3 loop spans 14 amino acids. V shed 6 bases and J shed 1 base, with 12 bases lying between them.